This T cell receptor beta chain was captured in a study of T cells in Graves' hyperthyroidism and ophthalmopathy. Points from the study as a whole: Ophthalmopathy onset followed model prediction by a median about seven months.

This clonotype has only a few counts. The antigen is not known. A much larger clone differs by one base, so this may be a read error. Amplified TCR beta CDR3 regions came from RNA transcripts. Researchers ran a first-round RT-PCR on the TCR CDR3 using the HTBI primer set. TCRdb reanalysed the multiplex PCR reads using MiXCR and keeps one entry per CDR3 protein. Among approximately 260,000 distinct CDR3 sequences listed, roughly 15% were seen once. Orbital computed tomography and thyroid ultrasound, together with serum TRAb and thyroxine and clinical symptoms, were used for diagnoses. Fresh peripheral blood, roughly 9.8 ml of it, supplied the PBMCs. The V gene's germline CDR1 is SGDLS and CDR2 YYNGEE. This CDR3 region has 14 residues. V lost 4 bases, J lost 0 bases, and 8 bases lay in between.

The chain employs TRBV9 and TRBJ2-1, with D unclear. Sequencing used blood. The source of this sequence is a woman between 45 and 60 years old with Graves' hyperthyroidism that later progressed to Graves' ophthalmopathy. The CDR3 here is CASSIDSSYNEQFF. The CDR3 coding sequence is TGTGCCAGCAGCATAGATAGCTCCTACAATGAGCAGTTCTTC.